The text below deals with one T cell receptor (beta chain). All enrollees were roughly 18 to 100 years old and from around 25 US areas. Grouping used clinical history reported by participants in a survey and questionnaire. In the original analysis: Amplification from reference gene primers served as the basis for estimated nucleated cell counts. Clones were sequenced by immunoSEQ multiplex PCR, and TCRdb holds only the in-frame ones, with some missing. The V and J calls and clone size were taken over from that table, and D and trimming were inferred from the DNA. Altogether 200,000 to 300,000 clones are present, roughly 89% being singletons, with the ten largest covering under 5%. This specimen belongs to a study of blood T cell repertoires in COVID-19. Overall study context: PBMCs, B-cell-depleted T cells, or T cells were the source of the cDNA or gDNA that made up the material.

Germline V lookup: CDR1 KGHSH, CDR2 LQKENI. This CDR3 is built from 15 residues. J gave up 5 bases and V 1 base, and 7 bases lay outside the gene matches. This receptor was identified in a woman aged 30 to 39 who had recovered from COVID-19. The chain combines TRBV18 with TRBJ1-1, with 7 bases fitting TRBD1. The sequenced sample was PBMCs or T cells enriched from blood (not recorded which). CDR3 nucleotide sequence: TGTGCCAGCTCACCACAGACAGGGTCGGGGACTGAAGCTTTCTTT. As protein: CASSPQTGSGTEAFF.